This T cell receptor beta chain originates from a study of T-cell memory formation after mild COVID-19. General study points: Certain responding clones were present in pre-infection memory, suggesting participation of cross-reactive memory.

V lost 4 bases to trimming and J lost 1 base; unmatched junction nucleotides: 7. The length of the CDR3 is 16 residues. CDR1 and CDR2 (germline): SGHDT, YYEEEE. This clonotype occurred a few times. The antigen remains unidentified. One entry per CDR3 protein, called by TCRdb with MiXCR from the 5' RACE reads. Of approximately 440,000 distinct CDR3 sequences listed, 20% are singletons. V and J are TRBV5-6 and TRBJ1-1; TRBD1 matches at 10 bases. This TCR derives from an adult woman who had mild COVID-19 (a few samples of this study predate the infection). Cell type and time point are not known. Input material: PBMCs or a T cell subset sorted from them (not recorded which). The CDR3 DNA is TGTGCCAGCAGCCCCGGGGACAGGGGTCGGAACACTGAAGCTTTCTTT. Translating it yields CASSPGDRGRNTEAFF.